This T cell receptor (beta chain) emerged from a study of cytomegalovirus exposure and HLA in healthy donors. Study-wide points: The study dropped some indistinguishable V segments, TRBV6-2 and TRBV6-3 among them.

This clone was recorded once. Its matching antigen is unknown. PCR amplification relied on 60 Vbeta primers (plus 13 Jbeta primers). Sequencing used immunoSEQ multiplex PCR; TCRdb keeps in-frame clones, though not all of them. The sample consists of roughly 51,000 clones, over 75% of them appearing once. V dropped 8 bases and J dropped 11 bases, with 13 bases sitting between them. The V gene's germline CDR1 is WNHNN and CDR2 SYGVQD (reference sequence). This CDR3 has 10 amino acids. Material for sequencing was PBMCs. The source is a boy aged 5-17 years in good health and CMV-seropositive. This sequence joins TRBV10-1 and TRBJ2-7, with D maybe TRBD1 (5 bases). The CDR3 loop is CASPEDKEYF. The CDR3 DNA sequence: TGCGCCAGCCCTGAGGACAAGGAGTACTTC.